This is a list of T cell receptor beta chains from one sample in a study of beta chain features in type 1 diabetes. The assay was immunoSEQ multiplex PCR, and TCRdb's table has in-frame clones only and misses some. The data hold hundreds of thousands of clones, with approximately 30% observed a single time. Sequencing was carried out using naive CD4+ T cells from blood. Every receptor here comes from a man between 18 and 35 years old in good health. Each CDR3 is given with its conserved first and last residue. The D gene is left open where the match is weak. Clone sizes are given selectively: once, few, many, or a class where the clone is expanded.

.	TRBV6-6	TRBJ1-1	once	TGTGCCAGCAGTCTCGGCGGGGGATACGACACTGAAGCTTTCTTT	CASSLGGGYDTEAFF
.	TRBV29-1	TRBJ2-1	few	TGCAGCGAGCGTCAGGGTTGGTTCTCCTACAATGAGCAGTTCTTC	CSERQGWFSYNEQFF
TRBD2	TRBV9	TRBJ2-5	.	TGTGCCAGCAGCGTACTAGCGGGAGTCCAAGAGACCCAGTACTTC	CASSVLAGVQETQYF
TRBD1	TRBV4-3	TRBJ2-7	.	TGCGCCAGCAGCCAGCAGGGGGCGGACGAGCAGTACTTC	CASSQQGADEQYF
.	TRBV7-2	TRBJ2-5	few	TGTGCCAGCAGCTTTATGGGAGAGACCCAGTACTTC	CASSFMGETQYF
.	TRBV7-3	TRBJ2-2	few	TGTGCCAGCAGCTTAATTTCAAGCAGCACCGGGGAGCTGTTTTTT	CASSLISSSTGELFF
TRBD1	TRBV11-3	TRBJ2-7	.	TGTGCCAGCAGCTTGGGACCGGGACAGGTCTACGAGCAGTACTTC	CASSLGPGQVYEQYF
.	TRBV7-2	TRBJ2-3	once	TGTGCCAGCAGCTCTAGGACTACCGTTTCTTCGATAGATACGCAGTATTTT	CASSSRTTVSSIDTQYF
TRBD2	TRBV7-9	TRBJ2-2	.	TGTGCCAGCAGCTCCGGGACTAGCGGGAGACTAGGGGAGCTGTTTTTT	CASSSGTSGRLGELFF
TRBD1	TRBV15	TRBJ2-7	.	TGTGCCACCAGCGGGGACAGGGGGCCTGCCTACGAGCAGTACTTC	CATSGDRGPAYEQYF
TRBD1	TRBV7-2	TRBJ2-7	.	TGTGCCAGCAGCCCCGGGACAGTCTACGAGCAGTACTTC	CASSPGTVYEQYF
TRBD2	TRBV2	TRBJ2-1	.	TGTGCCAGCGAGTTAGCGGGACCACCTGAGCAGTTCTTC	CASELAGPPEQFF
.	TRBV1	TRBJ2-1	.	TGCACCAGCAGCCGAGAGAGCGGGGGGTACAATGAGCAGTTCTTC	CTSSRESGGYNEQFF
.	TRBV14	TRBJ2-7	.	TGTGCCAGCAGCCAAGGCGGGGCGGCCTACGAGCAGTACTTC	CASSQGGAAYEQYF
TRBD2	TRBV5-1	TRBJ2-1	.	TGCGCCAGCAGCTCGGGGGGGCTAGCGAGCAATGAGCAGTTCTTC	CASSSGGLASNEQFF
.	TRBV7-9	TRBJ2-3	.	TGTGCCAGCAGCCCCCCCACAGATACGCAGTATTTT	CASSPPTDTQYF
TRBD2	TRBV29-1	TRBJ2-7	.	TGCAGCGGTGAAGAAGGGAGCGGGGGGCGCTCCTACGAGCAGTACTTC	CSGEEGSGGRSYEQYF
.	TRBV25-1	TRBJ2-3	.	TGTGCCAGCAAAATTGGAGATACGCAGTATTTT	CASKIGDTQYF
TRBD2	TRBV15	TRBJ2-7	.	TGTGCCACCAGCAGAGTGCGGCGGGGGTCCGCCGAGCAGTACTTC	CATSRVRRGSAEQYF
.	TRBV5-6	TRBJ2-7	.	TGTGCCAGCAGCTTGGTGCGGCTAGCGATTCCTCTTCTCTACGAGCAGTACTTC	CASSLVRLAIPLLYEQYF
TRBD2	TRBV5-1	TRBJ2-3	.	TGCGCCAGCAGCTCGGGACTAGCGGACACAGATACGCAGTATTTT	CASSSGLADTDTQYF
TRBD1	TRBV27	TRBJ2-4	.	TGTGCCAGCAGTTTCGTCCGGACAGGGGACTTC	CASSFVRTGDF
TRBD2	TRBV14	TRBJ2-1	.	TGTGCCAGCAGTAGGGCTAGCGGGAGAATTAGCGGCAATGAGCAGTTCTTC	CASSRASGRISGNEQFF
.	TRBV10-1	TRBJ1-5	.	TGCGCCAGCAGTACAGACGGCAATCAGCCCCAGCATTTT	CASSTDGNQPQHF
TRBD1	TRBV7-8	TRBJ2-1	few	TGTGCCAGCAGGGCGGACAGGACTCTCTACAATGAGCAGTTCTTC	CASRADRTLYNEQFF
.	TRBV29-1	TRBJ1-3	.	TGCAGCGTTGCTGGACCGGGGAACACCATATATTTT	CSVAGPGNTIYF
.	TRBV6-6	TRBJ2-7	.	TGTGCCAGCAGTTACTCGACCAGGGCGAACACCTACGAGCAGTACTTC	CASSYSTRANTYEQYF
.	TRBV7-2	TRBJ2-1	.	TGTGCCAGCAGTCTCCAGCGGAGCTCCTACAATGAGCAGTTCTTC	CASSLQRSSYNEQFF
.	TRBV30	TRBJ2-1	few	TGTGCCTGGAGTGTCGGGCGGGATAATGAGCAGTTCTTC	CAWSVGRDNEQFF
.	TRBV20-1	TRBJ2-7	few	TGCAGTGCTAGTCACAGCTACGAGCAGTACTTC	CSASHSYEQYF
TRBD2	TRBV2	TRBJ2-5	few	TGTGCCGGGAGGGGATTCCAAGAGACCCAGTACTTC	CAGRGFQETQYF
.	TRBV14	TRBJ2-3	few	TGTGCCAGCAGCCAGGACCCCGGGGATACGCAGTATTTT	CASSQDPGDTQYF
.	TRBV28	TRBJ1-5	few	TGCGGTTCCGGGACCCAGCATTTT	CGSGTQHF
.	TRBV30	TRBJ1-2	few	TGTGCCTGGAGTGTAGGAGAGGGATGGTACAGATCTAACTATGGCTACACCTTC	CAWSVGEGWYRSNYGYTF
TRBD2	TRBV10-3	TRBJ2-2	.	TGTGCCATCCCTAGCGGGAGGAACACCGGGGAGCTGTTTTTT	CAIPSGRNTGELFF
TRBD1	TRBV28	TRBJ2-5	.	TGTGCCAGCAGTTTAGAAGCAGGGGGCCTGGAGACCCAGTACTTC	CASSLEAGGLETQYF
.	TRBV7-9	TRBJ2-7	few	TGTGCCAGCAGCTTAGTGGGGACACCGTCCTACGAGCAGTACTTC	CASSLVGTPSYEQYF
.	TRBV10-3	TRBJ2-7	.	TGTGCCATCTCCTGGACAGACTCCTACGAGCAGTACTTC	CAISWTDSYEQYF
.	TRBV15	TRBJ1-3	.	TGTGCCACCAGCAGAGATCCCGGAAACACCATATATTTT	CATSRDPGNTIYF
.	TRBV2	TRBJ2-5	.	TGTGCCAGCAGTGTCCCGGGACACCAGGGCCAAGAGACCCAGTACTTC	CASSVPGHQGQETQYF
.	TRBV7-2	TRBJ2-7	once	TGTGCCAGCAGCCCCGGGCGGGGGCACGAGCAGTACTTC	CASSPGRGHEQYF
TRBD2	TRBV28	TRBJ2-7	few	TGTGCCAGCAGTTTTCAAGCCTCGGGACTAGCGGACGAGCAGTACTTC	CASSFQASGLADEQYF
.	TRBV30	TRBJ2-7	few	TGTGCCTGGAGTGTGGGGGGAACCTCCTACGAGCAGTACTTC	CAWSVGGTSYEQYF
TRBD2	TRBV7-2	TRBJ2-3	.	TGTGCCAGCAGCTCCCCAGCGGGAAGCACAGATACGCAGTATTTT	CASSSPAGSTDTQYF
.	TRBV7-9	TRBJ2-2	.	TGTGCCAGCAGCGCTGGGTCGGGCTACACCGGGGAGCTGTTTTTT	CASSAGSGYTGELFF
TRBD1	TRBV18	TRBJ2-4	few	TGTGCCAGCTCACCTGGGACAGCCCTAGCCAAAAACATTCAGTACTTC	CASSPGTALAKNIQYF
.	TRBV13	TRBJ2-3	once	TGTGCCAGCAGCTTACCCTCCGCTGTTGGCACAGATACGCAGTATTTT	CASSLPSAVGTDTQYF
.	TRBV19	TRBJ2-7	.	TGTGCCAGTAGTAGGGACGGTTCCTACGAGCAGTACTTC	CASSRDGSYEQYF
.	TRBV29-1	TRBJ2-5	few	TGCAGCGTTGGGACTCGAGAGACCCAGTACTTC	CSVGTRETQYF
.	TRBV27	TRBJ2-7	few	TGTGCCAGCAGCACCTTAGGGACCTACGAGCAGTACTTC	CASSTLGTYEQYF
.	TRBV5-4	TRBJ2-5	.	TGTGCCAGCAGCTTGGCCGGGGAGCGGAGTGGGAAAGAGACCCAGTACTTC	CASSLAGERSGKETQYF
TRBD2	TRBV7-8	TRBJ2-1	few	TGTGCCAGCAGCATCGGACTAGCGGGAGTCAATGAGCAGTTCTTC	CASSIGLAGVNEQFF
.	TRBV7-7	TRBJ2-6	.	TGTGCCAGCAGCCCATCTTCCGGGGCCAACGTCCTGACTTTC	CASSPSSGANVLTF
TRBD1	TRBV27	TRBJ1-1	.	TGTGCCAGCAGTTTCGGTATACAGGGGGAAGCTTTCTTT	CASSFGIQGEAFF
.	TRBV10-3	TRBJ1-2	.	TGTGCCCTCGCCGGGGGAGAGGACTATGGCTACACCTTC	CALAGGEDYGYTF
TRBD1	TRBV28	TRBJ2-7	.	TGTGCCAGCAGTTTATGGGACAGGGCATTTTTCTACGAGCAGTACTTC	CASSLWDRAFFYEQYF
.	TRBV30	TRBJ2-1	few	TGTGCCTGGAGGAGGTTGAGATCCTACAATGAGCAGTTCTTC	CAWRRLRSYNEQFF